This T cell receptor (beta chain) originates from a study of Ad26.COV2.S vaccination and SARS-CoV-2 variants. As for the study in general: The vaccine Ad26.COV2.S was put into the muscle once, or twice with 56 days between.

Details on this clone: Its antigen is unknown.

This CDR3 region has 15 residues. The germline CDR1 and CDR2 sequences are SGHDT and YYEEEE. V lost 3 bases to trimming and J lost 6 bases; unmatched junction nucleotides: 12. Treatment given: over 15 received Ad26.COV2.S at low or high dose, single or two shots; roughly five received placebo; per-sample allocation not given. Specimen acquisition occurred on day 63 following the initial vaccine or placebo injection. Profiled with immunoSEQ multiplex PCR; TCRdb holds only in-frame clones, not every one. The sample lists roughly 700,000 clones; about 89% were seen once. Study observations and caveats: With respect to non-spike TCR breadth, vaccine and placebo recipients were similar.

V is TRBV5-6 and J is TRBJ2-7; TRBD1 matches at 7 bases. The source is a person aged 18 to 59 who received the Ad26.COV2.S COVID-19 vaccine or a placebo. Sequences were derived from peripheral blood, sampled in a trial of Ad26.COV2.S vaccine versus placebo. CDR3 amino acids: CASSSAPGQSSEQYF. In DNA form, the CDR3 reads TGTGCCAGCAGCTCGGCTCCGGGACAGTCGAGCGAGCAGTACTTC.